Below, 25 T cell receptor beta chains from the same sample are listed, as sequenced in a study of shared clonotypes between healthy human individuals. TCRdb's copy holds only in-frame clones and misses some; the assay was immunoSEQ multiplex PCR. The sample contains some 500,000 clones, approximately 77% of which appear only once. Sequenced material: PBMCs. These receptor sequences come from a woman aged 40 to 50 in good health. Some clones in this sample may be carry-over from other donors' samples.

This chain uses TRBV29-1 with TRBJ1-1; D call uncertain. Germline CDR1 SQVTM, CDR2 ANQGSEA. CDR3 length: 13 amino acids. Trimming took 4 bases from V and 0 from J, leaving 9 bases between them. Here the CDR3 reads CSVGGQLNTEAFF. In DNA, the CDR3 is TGCAGCGTTGGGGGTCAGTTGAACACTGAAGCTTTCTTT.

About this clone: A much larger clone differs by one base, so this may be a read error. Other DNA sequences of this sample code for an identical CDR3. The rearrangement links TRBV7-2 to TRBJ2-7; 10 nucleotides match TRBD1. V lost 5 bases and J lost 3; bases outside the gene matches: 4. Germline V gene sequence: CDR1 SGHTA, CDR2 FQGNSA. The CDR3 loop spans 14 amino acids. The CDR3 sequence is CASSPRTGGYEQYF. The CDR3 coding sequence is TGTGCCAGCAGCCCGCGGACAGGGGGCTACGAGCAGTACTTC.

This sequence joins TRBV5-1 and TRBJ1-1, with unresolved D. Trimming cost V 0 bases and J 4 bases, with 10 bases left between them. From germline, CDR1 is SGHRS and CDR2 YFSETQ. CDR3 length: 14 amino acids. CDR3 bases: TGCGCCAGCAGCTTGGAAGGTTTTCGCACTGAAGCTTTCTTT. Translated, it gives CASSLEGFRTEAFF.

The chain employs TRBV25-1 and TRBJ1-2, with TRBD1 identical over 8 bases. The CDR3 length is 15 residues. Unmatched junction bases numbered 7, after V lost 2 bases and J lost 5 bases. Germline loops: CDR1 MGHDK, CDR2 SYGVNS. CDR3 bases: TGTGCCAGCAGTGAAGTGGGGACAGGTCTGTATGGCTACACCTTC. This gives the protein CASSEVGTGLYGYTF.

This clone was seen a handful of times. V gene TRBV5-4 combines with J gene TRBJ2-7; 13 nucleotides agree with TRBD2. The length of the CDR3 is 15 residues. Trimming cost V 4 bases and J 2 bases; bases outside gene matches: 3. Germline V gives CDR1 SGHNT, CDR2 YYREEE (reference sequence). In DNA, the CDR3 is TGTGCCAGCAGCCGAGGGACTAGCGGGGCCTACGAGCAGTACTTC. Translating gives CASSRGTSGAYEQYF.

The chain recombines TRBV5-4 with TRBJ1-1; TRBD1 agrees at 9 bases. After removal of 4 bases from V and 0 bases from J, the junction contained 7 bases not matched to a gene. The CDR3 runs 16 residues. Germline CDR1 SGHNT, CDR2 YYREEE (reference sequence). CDR3 sequence: CASSPRRTGVNTEAFF. The CDR3, as DNA: TGTGCCAGCAGCCCGCGGCGGACAGGGGTGAACACTGAAGCTTTCTTT.

CDR3 nucleotide sequence: TGTGCCAGTCTGGGGGGGGGAAGGACTGAAGCTTTCTTT. Amino acid sequence: CASLGGGRTEAFF. The chain joins TRBV6-1 to TRBJ1-1; maybe TRBD1 (5 bases). This CDR3 is built from 13 residues. Germline assignment: CDR1 MNHNS and CDR2 SASEGT. Trimming shortened V by 9 bases and J by 5 bases, and 16 bases separated the two germline ends.

The chain has TRBV5-5 and TRBJ2-7; 7 bases align to TRBD1. CDR1 and CDR2 from the germline V gene are SGHKS and YYEKEE (reference sequence). The trim removed 1 base at V and 7 bases at J, leaving 17 bases unmatched. The CDR3 spans 17 residues. The CDR3 here is CASSLSTAGTAFREQYF. CDR3 sequence (DNA): TGTGCCAGCAGCTTGAGTACCGCCGGGACAGCCTTTAGGGAGCAGTACTTC.

There are a few counts of this clone. The chain is built from TRBV18 and TRBJ2-7, with a tentative D call TRBD1 (6 bases). The germline V and J ends were trimmed by 3 bases and 1 base, with 13 bases remaining between them. The CDR3 contains 15 residues. Germline V gives CDR1 KGHSH, CDR2 LQKENI. The CDR3 coding sequence is TGTGCCAGCTCACCCTACAGGGATCGATCCTACGAGCAGTACTTC. This encodes CASSPYRDRSYEQYF. Full variable domain (rest looked up from reference TRBV18 and TRBJ2-7): NAGVMQNPRHLVRRRGQEARLRCSPMKGHSHVYWYRQLPEEGLKFMVYLQKENIIDESGMPKERFSAEFPKEGPSILRIQQVVRGDSAAYFCASSPYRDRSYEQYFGPGTRLTVT.

The chain links TRBV9 to TRBJ2-3, with TRBD2 matching over 7 bases. CDR3 length: 16 residues. Germline CDR1 is SGDLS and CDR2 is YYNGEE. V lost 4 bases to trimming and J lost 2 bases; unmatched junction nucleotides: 10. CDR3 sequence: CASSFGVAGFTDTQYF. The CDR3 nucleotides are TGTGCCAGCAGCTTCGGGGTAGCGGGTTTCACAGATACGCAGTATTTT. The variable domain in full, completed from reference TRBV9 and TRBJ2-3, reads DSGVTQTPKHLITATGQRVTLRCSPRSGDLSVYWYQQSLDQGLQFLIQYYNGEERAKGNILERFSAQQFPDLHSELNLSSLELGDSALYFCASSFGVAGFTDTQYFGPGTRLTVL.

The V call is TRBV27, the J call TRBJ2-5; D might be TRBD1 (6 bases). The germline V gene encodes CDR1 MNHEY and CDR2 SMNVEV (reference sequence). The CDR3 runs 14 residues. Trimming shortened V by 4 bases and J by 1 base, and 10 bases separated the two germline ends. Written as DNA, the CDR3 is TGTGCCAGCAGTTCCCGCAGGGGCCAAGAGACCCAGTACTTC. Its protein product is CASSSRRGQETQYF.

The chain combines TRBV7-6 with TRBJ1-1; D is uncertain. The V gene's germline CDR1 is SGHVS and CDR2 FNYEAQ. The CDR3 runs 13 residues. Trimming removed 1 base from V and 5 bases from J, with 8 bases in between. The DNA for the CDR3 is TGTGCCAGCAGCTTAGGGTATGGGACTGAAGCTTTCTTT. Translating gives CASSLGYGTEAFF.

This rearrangement joins TRBV7-2 to TRBJ2-5, with 9 bases lining up with TRBD2. Germline V gene lookup returns CDR1 SGHTA and CDR2 FQGNSA. The CDR3 has 14 residues. With 3 bases clipped from V and 5 bases from J, the junction kept 4 bases outside the gene matches. CDR3 residues: CASSFGGRGETQYF. CDR3 DNA: TGTGCCAGCAGCTTTGGCGGGAGGGGGGAGACCCAGTACTTC.

This clone occurred once. The chain has TRBV15 and TRBJ2-6, with TRBD1 identical over 7 bases. The length of the CDR3 is 16 residues. V gave up 5 bases and J gave up 3 bases; unmatched junction bases: 7. Germline loops: CDR1 LNHNV, CDR2 YYDKDF (reference sequence). The CDR3 nucleotides read TGTGCCACCAGCCCGCAAACAGGGGATGGGGCCAACGTCCTGACTTTC. Protein sequence: CATSPQTGDGANVLTF.

In the case of this clone: Other DNA sequences within the sample encode an identical CDR3. In DNA form, the CDR3 reads TGTGCCAGCAGCGTAGACAGTAACTATGGCTACACCTTC. Its translation: CASSVDSNYGYTF. The V call is TRBV9, the J call TRBJ1-2; D is undetermined. The CDR3 length is 13 residues. The V and J ends lost 0 bases and 1 base respectively, with 4 bases between them. Germline V CDR1 and CDR2: SGDLS, YYNGEE.

V and J are TRBV9 and TRBJ1-4; D is perhaps TRBD1 (6 bases). CDR1 and CDR2 (germline): SGDLS, YYNGEE. The CDR3 consists of 15 residues. Trimming took 4 bases from V and 7 from J, leaving 17 bases between them. The DNA of the CDR3 is TGTGCCAGCAGCCCCTTGGGCAGGGGTGGTGAAAAACTGTTTTTT. This gives the protein CASSPLGRGGEKLFF.

This chain connects TRBV9 to TRBJ2-2; 8 bases agree with TRBD1. J was trimmed by 4 bases and V by 4 bases; bases with no gene match: 6. The CDR3 is 15 residues long. CDR1 is SGDLS and CDR2 is YYNGEE in the germline V gene. CDR3 protein: CASSTQGEGTGELFF. CDR3 DNA sequence: TGTGCCAGCAGCACACAGGGGGAAGGCACCGGGGAGCTGTTTTTT.

This clone has a single count. With only one base between it and a far larger clone, this is likely a read error. The gene calls are TRBV29-1 and TRBJ1-2; D remains unclear. V gave up 0 bases and J gave up 7 bases, with 9 bases separating them. This CDR3 spans 12 amino acids. Germline V gives CDR1 SQVTM, CDR2 ANQGSEA. The CDR3 is CSVEDPLSGYTF. In nucleotides, the CDR3 is TGCAGCGTTGAAGATCCGCTAAGTGGCTACACCTTC. Full variable domain (outside the CDR3, taken from reference TRBV29-1 and TRBJ1-2): SAVISQKPSRDICQRGTSLTIQCQVDSQVTMMFWYRQQPGQSLTLIATANQGSEATYESGFVIDKFPISRPNLTFSTLTVSNMSPEDSSIYLCSVEDPLSGYTFGSGTRLTVV.

The V and J genes are TRBV7-9 and TRBJ2-7; 7 bases match TRBD2. Germline V gene data show CDR1 as SEHNR and CDR2 as FQNEAQ (reference sequence). The CDR3 is made up of 15 amino acids. V shed 0 bases and J 3 bases; nucleotides not matched to a gene: 5. CDR3 coding DNA: TGTGCCAGCAGCTTAGCCGCGGGAGCCAGCTACGAGCAGTACTTC. Its protein product is CASSLAAGASYEQYF.

V gene TRBV29-1 combines with J gene TRBJ2-5, with TRBD2 matching 9 bases. V lost 7 bases, J lost 5 bases, and 14 bases stayed unmatched. The CDR3 totals 15 residues. The germline V gene has CDR1 SQVTM and CDR2 ANQGSEA. DNA for the CDR3: TGCAGCGCTTTACCCTTAGCGGGAGTGGAGGAGACCCAGTACTTC. It specifies CSALPLAGVEETQYF.

Details on this clone: Given a far larger clone just one base away, this is likely a sequencing read error. The chain is built from TRBV5-6 and TRBJ2-5, with D possibly TRBD1 on 6 matching bases. V lost 3 bases to trimming and J lost 11 bases, with 20 bases between them. This CDR3 is 14 amino acids long. Germline values: CDR1 SGHDT, CDR2 YYEEEE. The CDR3 bases are TGTGCCAGCAGCTATCAGCAGGGGCCCTACGGGCAGTACTTC. Amino acids: CASSYQQGPYGQYF.

This rearrangement joins TRBV5-1 to TRBJ2-7; TRBD1 agrees at 9 bases. From germline, CDR1 is SGHRS and CDR2 YFSETQ. The V and J ends lost 0 bases and 8 bases, in that order; junction bases with no gene match: 3. This CDR3 region has 13 residues. For the CDR3, the DNA is TGCGCCAGCAGCTTGGTGGGACAGGGTCAGCAGTACTTC. It codes for CASSLVGQGQQYF.

V and J are TRBV6-6 and TRBJ2-5; 10 bases fit TRBD2. The CDR3 totals 15 residues. Germline assignment: CDR1 MNHNY and CDR2 SVGAGI (reference sequence). Trimming at V came to 6 bases and at J to 2 bases, leaving 6 bases not matched to a gene. The CDR3 spells CASRPQGLAQETQYF. The DNA for the CDR3 is TGTGCCAGCAGACCGCAGGGACTAGCGCAAGAGACCCAGTACTTC.

In this sample, this clone turned up a few times. The chain couples TRBV18 to TRBJ1-1; D is ambiguous. Looked up from germline, CDR1 is KGHSH and CDR2 is LQKENI. CDR3 length: 13 residues. The germline V and J ends were trimmed by 1 base and 5 bases, with 8 bases remaining between them. The CDR3 is CASSPQGSTEAFF. The CDR3 DNA reads as TGTGCCAGCTCACCACAGGGAAGTACTGAAGCTTTCTTT. The entire variable domain, with the rest obtained from reference TRBV18 and TRBJ1-1, is as follows: NAGVMQNPRHLVRRRGQEARLRCSPMKGHSHVYWYRQLPEEGLKFMVYLQKENIIDESGMPKERFSAEFPKEGPSILRIQQVVRGDSAAYFCASSPQGSTEAFFGQGTRLTVV.

To note about this clone: A far larger clone is a single base away, which makes a read error likely. The chain uses TRBV30 and TRBJ1-3; D ambiguous. CDR3 length: 15 amino acids. CDR1 GTSNPN and CDR2 SVGIG come from the germline V gene (reference sequence). In DNA, the CDR3 is TGTGCCTGGAGTCGCGTGGGAGTCTCTGGAAACACCACATATTTT. Its protein is CAWSRVGVSGNTTYF.